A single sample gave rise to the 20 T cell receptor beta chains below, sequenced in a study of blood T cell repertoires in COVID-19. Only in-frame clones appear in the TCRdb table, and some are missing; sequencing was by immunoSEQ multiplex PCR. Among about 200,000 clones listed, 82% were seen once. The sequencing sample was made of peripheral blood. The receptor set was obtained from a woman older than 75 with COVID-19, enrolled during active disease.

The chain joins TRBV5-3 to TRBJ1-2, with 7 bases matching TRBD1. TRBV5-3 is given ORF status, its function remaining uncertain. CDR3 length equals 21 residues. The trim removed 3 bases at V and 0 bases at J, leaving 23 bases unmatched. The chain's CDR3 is CARSSRDRTLPSQLANYGYTF. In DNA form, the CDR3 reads TGTGCCAGAAGCTCCCGGGACAGAACTTTACCGTCCCAGTTAGCTAACTATGGCTACACCTTC.

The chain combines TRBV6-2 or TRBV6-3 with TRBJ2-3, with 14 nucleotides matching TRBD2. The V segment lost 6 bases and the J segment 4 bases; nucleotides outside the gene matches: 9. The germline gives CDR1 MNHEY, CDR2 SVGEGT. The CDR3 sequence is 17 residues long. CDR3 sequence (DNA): TGTGCCAGCAGCCAAGAGACTAGCGGGAGGGCCCCAGATACGCAGTATTTT. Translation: CASSQETSGRAPDTQYF.

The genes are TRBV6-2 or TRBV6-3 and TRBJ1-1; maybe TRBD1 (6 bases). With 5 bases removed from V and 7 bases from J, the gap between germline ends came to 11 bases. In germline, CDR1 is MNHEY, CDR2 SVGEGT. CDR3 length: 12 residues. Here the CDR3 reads CASSREGVEAFF. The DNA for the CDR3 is TGTGCCAGCAGTCGAGAGGGGGTTGAAGCTTTCTTT.

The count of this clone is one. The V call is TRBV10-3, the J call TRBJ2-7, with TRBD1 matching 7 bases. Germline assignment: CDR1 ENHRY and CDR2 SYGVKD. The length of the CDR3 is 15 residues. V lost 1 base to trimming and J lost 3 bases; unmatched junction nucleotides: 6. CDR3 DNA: TGTGCCATCAGTGAGTTGGAAGCAGGGGGCTACGAGCAGTACTTC. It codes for CAISELEAGGYEQYF.

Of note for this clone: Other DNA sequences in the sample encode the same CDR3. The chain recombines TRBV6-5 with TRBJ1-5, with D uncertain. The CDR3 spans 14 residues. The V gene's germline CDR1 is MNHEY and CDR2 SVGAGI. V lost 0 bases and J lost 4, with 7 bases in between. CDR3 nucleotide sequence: TGTGCCAGCAGTTACTCAGGAGGTAATCAGCCCCAGCATTTT. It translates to CASSYSGGNQPQHF.

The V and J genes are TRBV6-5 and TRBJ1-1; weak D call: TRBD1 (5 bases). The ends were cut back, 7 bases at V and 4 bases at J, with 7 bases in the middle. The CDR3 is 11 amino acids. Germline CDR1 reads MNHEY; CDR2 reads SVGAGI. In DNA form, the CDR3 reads TGTGCCAGCAAGCAGGGCACTGAAGCTTTCTTT. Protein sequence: CASKQGTEAFF.

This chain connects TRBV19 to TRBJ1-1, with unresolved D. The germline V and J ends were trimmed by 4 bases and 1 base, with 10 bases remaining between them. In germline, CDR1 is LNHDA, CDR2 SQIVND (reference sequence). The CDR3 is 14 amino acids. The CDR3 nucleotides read TGTGCCAGTAGTACGGTCGGGAGGAACACTGAAGCTTTCTTT. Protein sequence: CASSTVGRNTEAFF.

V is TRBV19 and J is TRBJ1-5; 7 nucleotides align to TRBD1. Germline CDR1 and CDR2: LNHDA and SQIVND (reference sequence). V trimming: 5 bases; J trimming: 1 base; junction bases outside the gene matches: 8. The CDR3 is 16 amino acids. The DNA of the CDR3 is TGTGCCAGTAGTTTTGGACAGGCCCGGAGCAATCAGCCCCAGCATTTT. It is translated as CASSFGQARSNQPQHF. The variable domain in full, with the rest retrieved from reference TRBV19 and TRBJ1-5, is DGGITQSPKYLFRKEGQNVTLSCEQNLNHDAMYWYRQDPGQGLRLIYYSQIVNDFQKGDIAEGYSVSREKKESFPLTVTSAQKNPTAFYLCASSFGQARSNQPQHFGDGTRLSIL.

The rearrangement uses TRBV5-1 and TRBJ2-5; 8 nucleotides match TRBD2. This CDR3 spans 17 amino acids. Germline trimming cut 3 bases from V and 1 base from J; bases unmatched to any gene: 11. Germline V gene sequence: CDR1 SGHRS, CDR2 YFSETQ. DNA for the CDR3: TGCGCCAGCAGCTCCGCTTCTGGCGGGAGGCTCCAAGAGACCCAGTACTTC. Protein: CASSSASGGRLQETQYF. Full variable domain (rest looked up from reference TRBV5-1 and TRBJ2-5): KAGVTQTPRYLIKTRGQQVTLSCSPISGHRSVSWYQQTPGQGLQFLFEYFSETQRNKGNFPGRFSGRQFSNSRSEMNVSTLELGDSALYLCASSSASGGRLQETQYFGPGTRLLVL.

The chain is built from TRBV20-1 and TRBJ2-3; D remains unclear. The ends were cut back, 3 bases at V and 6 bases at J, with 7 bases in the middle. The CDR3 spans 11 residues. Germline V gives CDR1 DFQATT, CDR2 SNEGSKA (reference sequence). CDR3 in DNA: TGCAGTGCTAGGTGGCCCGATACGCAGTATTTT. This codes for CSARWPDTQYF.

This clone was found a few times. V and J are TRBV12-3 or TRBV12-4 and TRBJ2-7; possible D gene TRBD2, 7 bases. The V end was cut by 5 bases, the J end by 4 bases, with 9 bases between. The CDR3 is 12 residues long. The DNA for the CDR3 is TGTGCCAGCAGTAGGGGGGGATACGAGCAGTACTTC. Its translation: CASSRGGYEQYF.

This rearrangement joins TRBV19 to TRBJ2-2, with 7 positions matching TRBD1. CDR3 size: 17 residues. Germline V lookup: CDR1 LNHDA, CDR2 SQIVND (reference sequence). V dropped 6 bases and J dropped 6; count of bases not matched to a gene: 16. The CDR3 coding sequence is TGTGCCAGTAGCGATACGCCGACAGGGTACAATCCCGGGGAGCTGTTTTTT. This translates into CASSDTPTGYNPGELFF.

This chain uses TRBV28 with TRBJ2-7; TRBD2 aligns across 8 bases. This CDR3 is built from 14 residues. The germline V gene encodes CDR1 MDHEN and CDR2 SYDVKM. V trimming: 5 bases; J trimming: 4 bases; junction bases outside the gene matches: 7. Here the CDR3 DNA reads TGTGCCAGCAGTCCTAGCGGGCCCGGGTACGAGCAGTACTTC. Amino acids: CASSPSGPGYEQYF.

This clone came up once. This CDR3 reads CASTELGGQLFF. CDR3 sequence (DNA): TGTGCCAGCACCGAATTAGGAGGGCAGCTGTTTTTT. This chain joins TRBV2 and TRBJ2-2, with a weak D call TRBD2 (6 bases). V shed 7 bases and J shed 12 bases, with 15 bases lying between them. This CDR3 has 12 amino acids. Germline CDR1 reads SNHLY; CDR2 reads FYNNEI.

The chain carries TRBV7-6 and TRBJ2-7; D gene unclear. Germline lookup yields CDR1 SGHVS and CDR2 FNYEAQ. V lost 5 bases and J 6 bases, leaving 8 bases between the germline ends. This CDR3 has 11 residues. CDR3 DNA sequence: TGTGCCAGCAGCCCCTTTGTCGAGCAGTACTTC. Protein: CASSPFVEQYF.

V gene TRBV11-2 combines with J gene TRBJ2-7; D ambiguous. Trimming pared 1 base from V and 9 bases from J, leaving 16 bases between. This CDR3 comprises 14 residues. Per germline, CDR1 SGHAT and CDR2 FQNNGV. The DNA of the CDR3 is TGTGCCAGCAGCTTAGTAGACGCGTTACGAGGGCAGTACTTC. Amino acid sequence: CASSLVDALRGQYF. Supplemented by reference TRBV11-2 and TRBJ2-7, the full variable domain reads EAGVAQSPRYKIIEKRQSVAFWCNPISGHATLYWYQQILGQGPKLLIQFQNNGVVDDSQLPKDRFSAERLKGVDSTLKIQPAKLEDSAVYLCASSLVDALRGQYFGPGTRLTVT.

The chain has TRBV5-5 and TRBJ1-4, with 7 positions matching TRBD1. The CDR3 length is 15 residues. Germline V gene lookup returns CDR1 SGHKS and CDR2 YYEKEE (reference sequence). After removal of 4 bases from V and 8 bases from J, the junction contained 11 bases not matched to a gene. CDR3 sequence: CASSKGQTAREKLFF. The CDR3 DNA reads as TGTGCCAGCAGCAAGGGACAGACAGCGCGAGAAAAACTGTTTTTT.

The CDR3 DNA follows: TGTGCCAGCAGGCCAACAGCTTCTAATTCACCCCTCCACTTT. As protein: CASRPTASNSPLHF. V and J are TRBV27 and TRBJ1-6; D is unclear. Germline loops: CDR1 MNHEY, CDR2 SMNVEV (reference sequence). The CDR3 has 14 residues. V was cut by 6 bases and J by 6 bases, with 12 bases left in between.

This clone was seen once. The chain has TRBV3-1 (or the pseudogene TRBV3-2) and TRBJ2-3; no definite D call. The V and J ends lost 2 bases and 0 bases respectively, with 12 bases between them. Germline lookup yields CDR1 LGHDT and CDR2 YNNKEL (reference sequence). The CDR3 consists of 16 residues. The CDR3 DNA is TGTGCCAGCAGCCAACGAAGCGCTAGTAGCACAGATACGCAGTATTTT. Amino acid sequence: CASSQRSASSTDTQYF.

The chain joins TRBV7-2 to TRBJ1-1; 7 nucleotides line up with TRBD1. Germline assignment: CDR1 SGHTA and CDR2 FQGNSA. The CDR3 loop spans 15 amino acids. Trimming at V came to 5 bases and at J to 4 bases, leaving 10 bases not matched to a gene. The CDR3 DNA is TGTGCCAGCAGCACACGACAGGGAAGTGGCACTGAAGCTTTCTTT. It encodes CASSTRQGSGTEAFF.